The TCR beta chain described here comes from a study of T-cell memory formation after mild COVID-19 (dated by TCRdb to about 2021). Background for the entire study: TCR sequence clusters from the two donors were largely donor specific. In a couple of donors, T-cell clones that expanded and contracted after mild COVID-19 were tracked by sequencing TCRalpha and TCRbeta repertoires over time. The cohort was made up of two young adult volunteers, one female and one male, who were previously healthy.

Paper-wide results and their limitations: From day 15 to 85, contracting clones showed balanced CD4/CD8 phenotypes, whereas a second wave of clones that expanded from day 15 to 37 leaned towards CD4+. Contracting CD4+ clones appeared mostly in the CM and EM memory subsets, whereas CD8+ clones were enriched in EMRA. Only a couple of mild cases were covered in the study, and larger cohorts including severe cases with pre-infection samples were considered necessary. Whether the second-wave clones peaking on day 37 were SARS-CoV-2 specific was not confirmed. The detection of some responding clones in pre-infection memory suggests that pre-existing cross-reactive memory T cells joined the SARS-CoV-2 response.

Trimming costs V 4 bases and J 1 base, and their ends lie 7 bases apart. The germline V gene (reference sequence) sets CDR1 to GTSNPN and CDR2 to SVGIG. Inclusive of the bounding cysteine and phenylalanine, the CDR3 is 12 residues long. Only CDR3 DNA remains: 36 bases, in frame from the first base. Sequencing took place on an Illumina NovaSeq 6000. TCRalpha and TCRbeta cDNA libraries were built by 5'RACE with constant-segment primers, adding sample barcodes and unique molecular identifiers. RNA was extracted from every sample with Trizol reagent. Libraries were amplified in two PCR steps, with a second sample barcode and Illumina TruSeq adapters added in the second step. The libraries were sequenced on an Illumina NovaSeq using 2 x 150 bp paired-end reads. The source study handled its data this way. Reads were demultiplexed and collapsed into UMI-guided consensus sequences with migec v1.2.7. Using mixcr v2.1.11, UMI consensuses were aligned to TRA and TRB V and J templates and then assembled into clonotypes. Clonotypes were classified as expanded or contracted when called significant by both edgeR and NoisET, with noise models trained on biological replicates. edgeR calls used a false discovery rate-adjusted p below 0.01 and a log2 fold-change threshold of 1. As an exploratory analysis of dynamics, max-normalized trajectories of the 1000 most abundant clonotypes were examined with PCA combined with hierarchical clustering. Each responding clone was given a CD4 or CD8 phenotype based on the CD4+ and CD8+ repertoires, which had been sequenced separately. TCRdb ran its own pipeline on the public reads, namely fastp trimming at Q25 and MiXCR clone calling, and kept in-frame beta chains. Rows merge per CDR3 protein into single entries with the most common DNA and genes. Here the V and J calls rest on TCRdb's processing, not on the authors' analysis. A total of around 160,000 distinct CDR3 sequences appear in this sample, roughly 12% of them only once. Together, the top ten hold about 3.5% of the sample.

PBMCs were isolated by Ficoll-Paque density gradient centrifugation. Worth noting for this clonotype: Its recognized antigen is unknown. Per-base qualities were not stored, and no clone one base away is much larger.

Sample: PBMCs or a T cell subset sorted from them (not recorded which). This receptor was identified in a man between 18 and 29 years old who had mild COVID-19 (a few samples of this study predate the infection). The sample titles of this study are shuffled in the database, so cell type and time point are left out; the donor was told from shared clones. The rearranged segments are TRBV30 and TRBJ1-1; the D gene cannot be named for sure. The DNA is as follows: TGTGCCTGGACTTCGTGGAACACTGAAGCTTTCTTT. Its amino acids are CAWTSWNTEAFF.